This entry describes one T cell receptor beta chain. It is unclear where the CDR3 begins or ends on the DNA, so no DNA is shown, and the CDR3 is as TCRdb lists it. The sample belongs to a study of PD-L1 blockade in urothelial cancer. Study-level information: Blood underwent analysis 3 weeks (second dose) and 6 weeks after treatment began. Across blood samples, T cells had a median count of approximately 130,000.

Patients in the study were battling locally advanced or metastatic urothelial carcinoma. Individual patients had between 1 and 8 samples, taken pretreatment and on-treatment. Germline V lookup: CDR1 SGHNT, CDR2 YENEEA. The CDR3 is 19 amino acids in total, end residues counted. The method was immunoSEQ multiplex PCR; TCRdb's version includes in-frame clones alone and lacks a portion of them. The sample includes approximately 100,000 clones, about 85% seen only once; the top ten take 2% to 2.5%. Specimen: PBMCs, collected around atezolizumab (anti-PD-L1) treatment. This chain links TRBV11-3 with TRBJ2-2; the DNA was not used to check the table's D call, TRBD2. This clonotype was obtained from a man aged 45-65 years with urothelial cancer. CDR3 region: CASSVATSGRLGAPGSCFF.